This passage covers 31 T cell receptor beta chains from one sample sequenced in a study of blood T cell repertoires in COVID-19. The protocol was immunoSEQ multiplex PCR, while the TCRdb copy is restricted to in-frame clones and leaves out a portion. The table includes about 140,000 clones, roughly 82% detected once. The sequencing sample was made of peripheral blood. The receptors originated from a man older than 75 with acute or convalescent COVID-19.

The CDR3 spells CASSDGQGMVEKLFF. For the CDR3, the DNA is TGTGCCAGCAGCGACGGACAGGGGATGGTTGAAAAACTGTTTTTT. This chain links TRBV5-4 with TRBJ1-4, with TRBD1 matching over 9 bases. V trimming: 4 bases; J trimming: 7 bases; junction bases outside the gene matches: 8. Germline V CDR1 and CDR2: SGHNT, YYREEE (reference sequence). The CDR3 loop spans 15 amino acids.

V usage is TRBV10-3 and J usage is TRBJ2-7; D is possibly TRBD2 (6 bases). Germline CDR1 and CDR2: ENHRY and SYGVKD. The CDR3 extends over 15 amino acids. Trimming removed 4 bases from V and 0 bases from J, with 13 bases in between. CDR3 protein: CAISGGGGTSYEQYF. The CDR3, as DNA: TGTGCCATCAGTGGGGGAGGCGGGACCTCCTACGAGCAGTACTTC.

J is TRBJ2-7 and V is TRBV2, with TRBD1 identical over 11 bases. This CDR3 is 14 amino acids long. CDR1 and CDR2 from the germline V gene are SNHLY and FYNNEI. V was clipped by 9 bases and J by 4 bases; unmatched bases: 8. The CDR3 DNA reads as TGTGCCAGTCAGACCGGGACAGGGGGTTACGAGCAGTACTTC. This gives the protein CASQTGTGGYEQYF.

The table lists this clone with a count of one. The chain combines TRBV10-3 with TRBJ2-1; 9 bases line up with TRBD1. Trimming removed 0 bases from V and 6 bases from J; junction bases left unmatched: 12. The germline V gene has CDR1 ENHRY and CDR2 SYGVKD. There are 18 residues in the CDR3. The CDR3 region is CAISESSPTGGAGNEQFF. The CDR3 DNA sequence: TGTGCCATCAGTGAGTCGAGCCCCACAGGGGGCGCGGGCAATGAGCAGTTCTTC.

The table lists this clone with a count of one. The gene calls are TRBV12-5 and TRBJ2-5, with a weak D call TRBD1 (5 bases). Looked up from germline, CDR1 is LGHNT and CDR2 is FRNRAP. V dropped 7 bases and J dropped 2 bases, with 11 bases sitting between them. CDR3 length: 13 amino acids. The CDR3 loop reads CASASTDQETQYF. The CDR3 DNA is TGTGCTAGTGCCTCGACAGATCAAGAGACCCAGTACTTC.

The chain combines TRBV6-5 with TRBJ2-1, with a weak D call TRBD2 (6 bases). CDR1 is MNHEY, CDR2 SVGAGI, per germline. This CDR3 region has 14 residues. Trimming took off 0 bases at V and 8 bases at J, with 11 bases between the two ends. CDR3 nucleotide sequence: TGTGCCAGCAGTTACTCCGTCGGGGGAGATGAGCAGTTCTTC. It specifies CASSYSVGGDEQFF.

The chain recombines TRBV4-2 with TRBJ1-3, with 10 positions matching TRBD1. Germline V gene lookup returns CDR1 LGHNA and CDR2 YNFKEQ. V lost 4 bases and J lost 3; bases outside the gene matches: 3. The CDR3 totals 15 residues. CDR3: CASSRDRGRGNTIYF. In DNA form, the CDR3 reads TGTGCCAGCAGCCGGGACAGGGGACGTGGAAACACCATATATTTT.

The V gene is TRBV6-2 or TRBV6-3, the J gene TRBJ2-3, with 9 bases aligning to TRBD2. The CDR3 sequence is 14 residues long. V shed 4 bases and J 6 bases; nucleotides not matched to a gene: 5. Per germline, CDR1 MNHEY and CDR2 SVGEGT. This CDR3 is CASSSSGGMDTQYF. CDR3 coding DNA: TGTGCCAGCAGTTCGAGCGGGGGGATGGATACGCAGTATTTT.

The chain is built from TRBV6-5 and TRBJ2-3; 7 bases fit TRBD1. This CDR3 is built from 12 residues. In germline, CDR1 is MNHEY, CDR2 SVGAGI. V gave up 6 bases and J gave up 5 bases; unmatched junction bases: 2. CDR3 bases: TGTGCCAGCAGGCGACAGGGAGATACGCAGTATTTT. Protein product: CASRRQGDTQYF.

The J gene is TRBJ1-1, the V gene TRBV19; D is possibly TRBD1 (6 bases). The CDR3 runs 13 residues. Germline CDR1 and CDR2: LNHDA and SQIVND (reference sequence). The V gene lost 6 bases and the J gene lost 3 bases, with 11 bases spanning the gap. In nucleotides, the CDR3 is TGTGCCAGTAGCCCAAGGGGGTACACTGAAGCTTTCTTT. Its translation: CASSPRGYTEAFF.

The V and J genes are TRBV3-1 (or the pseudogene TRBV3-2) and TRBJ2-1; 9 positions match TRBD2. Germline-derived CDR1 and CDR2 are LGHDT and YNNKEL (reference sequence). The CDR3 is 15 residues long. The trim removed 0 bases at V and 9 bases at J, leaving 6 bases unmatched. CDR3 residues: CASSQDRRGGGEQFF. The CDR3 nucleotides read TGTGCCAGCAGCCAAGATCGGCGGGGGGGCGGTGAGCAGTTCTTC.

This CDR3 reads CASSHGGETQYF. The DNA for the CDR3 is TGCGCCAGCAGCCACGGTGGAGAGACCCAGTACTTC. The chain links TRBV5-1 to TRBJ2-5; D remains unclear. Trimming shortened V by 4 bases and J by 4 bases, and 8 bases separated the two germline ends. CDR3 length equals 12 residues. Germline V CDR1 and CDR2: SGHRS, YFSETQ.

This clone was seen just once. The V and J genes are TRBV11-3 and TRBJ2-3; TRBD2 agrees at 13 bases. The ends lost 3 bases at V and 8 bases at J; junction bases unmatched: 8. This CDR3 spans 16 amino acids. The germline CDR1 and CDR2 sequences are SGHNT and YENEEA. CDR3 in DNA: TGTGCCAGCAGCTTCAAGACTAGCGGGGGGCTCGCTACGCAGTATTTT. Translating it yields CASSFKTSGGLATQYF.

The chain is built from TRBV21-1 and TRBJ2-1; whether TRBD1, the table's D call, matches the DNA was not checked. TRBV21-1 is marked as a pseudogene. The CDR3 is 16 residues long. CDR3 in amino acids: CASSNQHRKSYNEQFF. CDR3 DNA: TGTGCCAGCAGCAACCAGCACAGGAAATCGTACAATGAGCAGTTCTTC.

The sample holds a few counts of this clone. This chain links TRBV19 with TRBJ2-3; the D gene is possibly TRBD2 (5 bases). The CDR3 sequence is 12 residues long. Trimming removed 8 bases from V and 4 bases from J, with 10 bases in between. CDR1 is LNHDA and CDR2 is SQIVND in the germline V gene (reference sequence). This CDR3 is CASAGRADTQYF. In nucleotides, the CDR3 is TGTGCCAGTGCTGGGAGAGCAGATACGCAGTATTTT.

This clone was seen a single time. V gene TRBV20-1 combines with J gene TRBJ2-3; unclear D gene. The CDR3 covers 12 residues. V was shortened by 3 bases and J by 5 bases, with 9 bases between the two germline ends. Per the germline V gene, CDR1 is DFQATT and CDR2 is SNEGSKA (reference sequence). The CDR3 is CSASPYKDTQYF. The CDR3 coding sequence is TGCAGTGCTAGTCCGTACAAAGATACGCAGTATTTT.

This sequence joins TRBV5-1 and TRBJ1-2; D possibly corresponds to TRBD1 (5 bases). The germline CDR1 and CDR2 sequences are SGHRS and YFSETQ. The V gene lost 9 bases and the J gene lost 2 bases, with 8 bases spanning the gap. This CDR3 has 11 amino acids. The CDR3 protein is CATGENYGYTF. The CDR3 bases are TGCGCCACGGGGGAAAACTATGGCTACACCTTC.

V and J are TRBV19 and TRBJ1-5; the D is unclear. Germline V lookup: CDR1 LNHDA, CDR2 SQIVND (reference sequence). The CDR3 has 16 amino acids. The germline V and J ends were trimmed by 3 bases and 5 bases, with 17 bases remaining between them. CDR3 DNA sequence: TGTGCCAGTAGTATCTTCTCTGAGGGTTACGATCAGCCCCAGCATTTT. It yields the protein CASSIFSEGYDQPQHF.

This chain links TRBV28 with TRBJ2-5; D is uncertain. This CDR3 comprises 15 residues. The germline gives CDR1 MDHEN, CDR2 SYDVKM. With 10 bases removed from V and 0 bases from J, the gap between germline ends came to 18 bases. CDR3 protein: CAKLEETVDQETQYF. Here the CDR3 DNA reads TGTGCCAAATTAGAGGAAACTGTAGACCAAGAGACCCAGTACTTC.

The rearrangement joins TRBV7-2 to TRBJ1-1; D is perhaps TRBD1 (5 bases). V lost 5 bases, J lost 5 bases, and 15 bases lay in between. This CDR3 has 14 residues. CDR1 is SGHTA, CDR2 FQGNSA, per germline. The CDR3 bases are TGTGCCAGCAGCCAAACAGGCGTGGGGACTGAAGCTTTCTTT. Amino acids: CASSQTGVGTEAFF. The full variable domain, in which reference TRBV7-2 and TRBJ1-1 provide the parts outside the CDR3, is GAGVSQSPSNKVTEKGKDVELRCDPISGHTALYWYRQSLGQGLEFLIYFQGNSAPDKSGLPSDRFSAERTGGSVSTLTIQRTQQEDSAVYLCASSQTGVGTEAFFGQGTRLTVV.

The chain joins TRBV5-3 to TRBJ1-5; 11 nucleotides agree with TRBD1. TRBV5-3 is reported as an ORF; its role is uncertain. J lost 7 bases, V lost 3 bases, and 0 bases had no gene match. The CDR3 consists of 13 residues. This CDR3 reads CARSWTGGQPQHF. CDR3 nucleotide sequence: TGTGCCAGAAGCTGGACAGGGGGCCAGCCCCAGCATTTT.

The chain links TRBV21-1 to TRBJ1-2. TRBV21-1 constitutes a pseudogene. The CDR3 runs 14 residues. The DNA for the CDR3 is TGTGCCAGCAGCAAATGTGGGGAGTACTATGGCTACACCTTC. This encodes CASSKCGEYYGYTF.

This rearrangement joins TRBV28 to TRBJ2-7, with D perhaps TRBD1 (5 bases). Trimming pared 0 bases from V and 5 bases from J, leaving 14 bases between. The CDR3 is made up of 15 amino acids. The germline V gene encodes CDR1 MDHEN and CDR2 SYDVKM. The DNA of the CDR3 is TGTGCCAGCAGTTTATGGGGTCAGGGAACCCACGAGCAGTACTTC. The encoded protein is CASSLWGQGTHEQYF. Using reference TRBV28 and TRBJ2-7 for the parts outside the CDR3, the full variable domain is DVKVTQSSRYLVKRTGEKVFLECVQDMDHENMFWYRQDPGLGLRLIYFSYDVKMKEKGDIPEGYSVSREKKERFSLILESASTNQTSMYLCASSLWGQGTHEQYFGPGTRLTVT.

This clone occurred a few times. This chain links TRBV7-2 with TRBJ2-3; 7 bases are a match to TRBD1. Germline V gene sequence: CDR1 SGHTA, CDR2 FQGNSA. V was clipped by 4 bases and J by 4 bases; unmatched bases: 8. CDR3 length: 15 amino acids. CDR3 sequence: CASSSTGIGADTQYF. The DNA of the CDR3 is TGTGCCAGCAGCTCGACAGGGATCGGGGCAGATACGCAGTATTTT.

This clone was found a few times. The chain uses TRBV6-1 and TRBJ1-5, with TRBD1 matching over 10 bases. The germline V gene encodes CDR1 MNHNS and CDR2 SASEGT. This CDR3 spans 16 amino acids. Losses at the gene ends were 4 bases for V and 8 bases for J; bases not matched to a gene: 11. The CDR3 sequence is CASSARDRGYSEPQHF. In DNA form, the CDR3 reads TGTGCCAGCAGTGCCCGGGACAGGGGTTATAGTGAGCCCCAGCATTTT.

This rearrangement joins TRBV28 to TRBJ2-7, with 9 positions matching TRBD1. Per the germline V gene, CDR1 is MDHEN and CDR2 is SYDVKM. CDR3 length: 12 residues. Losses at the gene ends were 9 bases for V and 5 bases for J; bases not matched to a gene: 5. CDR3 in DNA: TGTGCCAGTGGACAGGGGAGGAACGAGCAGTACTTC. It specifies CASGQGRNEQYF.

This clone was seen a few times. This chain uses TRBV7-2 with TRBJ2-7; 7 positions agree with TRBD2. The CDR3 length is 15 residues. With 1 base clipped from V and 3 bases from J, the junction kept 6 bases outside the gene matches. Germline lookup yields CDR1 SGHTA and CDR2 FQGNSA. CDR3 nucleotides: TGTGCCAGCAGCTTAGTTGCGGGGGTAGGCTACGAGCAGTACTTC. Translation: CASSLVAGVGYEQYF.

The rearrangement joins TRBV18 to TRBJ2-3; D might be TRBD2 (6 bases). CDR3 length: 13 amino acids. Trimming removed 3 bases from V and 4 bases from J, with 8 bases in between. The germline gives CDR1 KGHSH, CDR2 LQKENI. Here the CDR3 DNA reads TGTGCCAGCTCACCCCGCGGGGCAGATACGCAGTATTTT. Protein product: CASSPRGADTQYF.

The chain combines TRBV4-1 with TRBJ2-6; 8 bases are a match to TRBD1. Looked up from germline, CDR1 is MGHRA and CDR2 is YSYEKL. The CDR3 length is 16 residues. Trimming took 3 bases from V and 4 from J; bases not matched to a gene: 5. CDR3 in DNA: TGCGCCAGCAGCCATTCGACAGGGGCAGGGGCCAACGTCCTGACTTTC. Protein: CASSHSTGAGANVLTF.

This clone has a handful of counts. The chain recombines TRBV9 with TRBJ2-3; the D gene is possibly TRBD2 (6 bases). CDR3 length: 14 residues. CDR1 is SGDLS, CDR2 YYNGEE, per germline. The ends were cut back, 3 bases at V and 6 bases at J, with 14 bases in the middle. CDR3 in DNA: TGTGCCAGCAGCGGCCGGAGGGCCGAGGATACGCAGTATTTT. Protein sequence: CASSGRRAEDTQYF.

The chain carries TRBV19 and TRBJ2-3; TRBD1 matches at 9 bases. The CDR3 has 14 residues. Trimming removed 10 bases from V and 4 bases from J; junction bases left unmatched: 9. The germline V gene encodes CDR1 LNHDA and CDR2 SQIVND (reference sequence). The CDR3 here is CATGAGTGSDTQYF. The CDR3 nucleotides are TGTGCCACCGGAGCCGGGACAGGGTCAGATACGCAGTATTTT.